This TCR beta chain appears in the sequencing data of a study of cytomegalovirus exposure and HLA in healthy donors. PCR used 60 Vbeta primers and 13 Jbeta primers. Sequencing was performed with immunoSEQ multiplex PCR; in TCRdb, only in-frame clones are kept and a portion is missing. Among some 220,000 clones listed, just over 75% were seen once. Only a few counts were recorded for this clone. The CDR3 has 13 amino acids. Germline CDR1 and CDR2: KGHSH and LQKENI. Trimming took off 3 bases at V and 2 bases at J, with 7 bases between the two ends. The rearrangement joins TRBV18 to TRBJ2-5; a possible D gene is TRBD1 (5 bases). The source material was PBMCs. The sequence came from a woman aged 60-75 years in good health and CMV-seropositive. The CDR3 DNA reads as TGTGCCAGCTCACCGGACACTCAAGAGACCCAGTACTTC. Translated, it gives CASSPDTQETQYF.